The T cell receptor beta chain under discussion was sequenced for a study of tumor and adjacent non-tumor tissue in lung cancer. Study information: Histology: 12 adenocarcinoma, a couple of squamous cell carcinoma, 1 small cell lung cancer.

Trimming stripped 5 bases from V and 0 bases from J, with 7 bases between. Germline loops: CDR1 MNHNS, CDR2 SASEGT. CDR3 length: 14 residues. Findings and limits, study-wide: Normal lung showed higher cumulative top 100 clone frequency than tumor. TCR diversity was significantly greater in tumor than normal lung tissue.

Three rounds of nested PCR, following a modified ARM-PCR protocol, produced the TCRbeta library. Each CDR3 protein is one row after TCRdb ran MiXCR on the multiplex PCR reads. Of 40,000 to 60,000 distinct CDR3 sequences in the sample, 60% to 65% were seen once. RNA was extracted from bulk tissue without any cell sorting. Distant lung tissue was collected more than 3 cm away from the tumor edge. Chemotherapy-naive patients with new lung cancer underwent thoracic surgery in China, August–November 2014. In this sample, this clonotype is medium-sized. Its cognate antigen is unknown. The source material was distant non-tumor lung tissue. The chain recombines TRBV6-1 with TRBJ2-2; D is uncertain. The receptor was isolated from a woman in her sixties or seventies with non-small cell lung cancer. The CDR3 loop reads CASSLQANTGELFF. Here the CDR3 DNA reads TGTGCCAGCAGTCTTCAGGCGAACACCGGGGAGCTGTTTTTT.